These T cell receptor beta chains were read from a single sample in a study of regulatory T cells in long-lasting Graves disease. TCRdb reprocessed the multiplex PCR reads via MiXCR and lists one record per CDR3 protein. The top ten hold 16% of the sample, which has some 400,000 distinct CDR3 sequences, about 15% seen once. The data were also submitted as part of a second study, on T cells in Graves' hyperthyroidism and ophthalmopathy.

This sample comprised peripheral blood mononuclear cells (PBMCs), obtained at new diagnosis, from a patient treated with antithyroid drugs. The receptors originated from a woman in her twenties or thirties with Graves disease. The CDR3 runs from the conserved cysteine through the conserved F or W. A D gene is named only where the DNA matches it firmly. The listing skips clone size in some rows; elsewhere it reads once, few, many or a size class.

abundance,d_gene,j_gene,len,v_gene,CDR3aa,CDR3nt
many,.,TRBJ1-1,19,TRBV5-1,CASRSRSGGLGGRNTEAFF,TGCGCCAGCAGAAGTAGGTCTGGCGGACTTGGAGGGCGGAACACTGAAGCTTTCTTT
.,.,TRBJ1-2,13,TRBV10-3,CAISENDLYGYTF,TGTGCCATCAGTGAGAATGATCTATATGGCTACACCTTC
few,.,TRBJ2-7,13,TRBV11-2,CASSRLAAYEQYF,TGTGCCAGCAGCCGGCTAGCAGCTTACGAGCAGTACTTC
.,TRBD1,TRBJ2-7,15,TRBV5-1,CASSRDGQGNYEQYF,TGCGCCAGCAGCCGAGATGGACAGGGGAACTACGAGCAGTACTTC
many,.,TRBJ2-2,17,TRBV7-3,CASSRTVLAGQGGELFF,TGTGCCAGCAGCAGGACAGTTTTAGCGGGACAGGGCGGGGAGCTGTTTTTT
many,.,TRBJ2-3,14,TRBV20-1,CSARSQGSADTQYF,TGCAGTGCTAGGTCTCAGGGGTCCGCAGATACGCAGTATTTT
few,.,TRBJ1-4,20,TRBV11-2,CASSLLGRRARIEGMEKLFF,TGTGCCAGCAGCTTATTAGGCAGGAGGGCTCGGATAGAGGGAATGGAAAAACTGTTTTTT
.,.,TRBJ1-5,15,TRBV3-1,CASSPSTGENQPQHF,TGTGCCAGCAGCCCCTCGACAGGTGAAAATCAGCCCCAGCATTTT
many,.,TRBJ1-2,14,TRBV28,CASSSLMDQDGYTF,TGTGCCAGCAGTTCGTTGATGGACCAAGATGGCTACACCTTC
.,TRBD1,TRBJ1-5,16,TRBV12-5,CASGLSLDRGNQPQHF,TGTGCTAGTGGTCTAAGCTTAGACAGGGGGAATCAGCCCCAGCATTTT
many,.,TRBJ2-2,15,TRBV7-9,CASSLRRENTGELFF,TGTGCCAGCAGCCTCAGACGGGAGAACACCGGGGAGCTGTTTTTT
few,TRBD2,TRBJ2-7,13,TRBV5-1,CASSLSTSDEQYF,TGCGCCAGCAGCTTATCAACTAGCGACGAGCAGTACTTC
.,.,TRBJ2-5,14,TRBV12-3/TRBV12-4,CASRPPGAEETQYF,TGTGCCAGCAGACCTCCGGGAGCCGAAGAGACCCAGTACTTC
many,.,TRBJ2-1,13,TRBV11-2,CASSLDWVNEQFF,TGTGCCAGCAGCTTAGATTGGGTGAATGAGCAGTTCTTC
many,TRBD1,TRBJ2-1,16,TRBV11-3,CASSLRGGQDYNEQFF,TGTGCCAGCAGCTTAAGAGGGGGACAGGATTACAATGAGCAGTTCTTC
many,.,TRBJ2-1,12,TRBV30,CAWSVPPRIPFF,TGTGCCTGGAGTGTACCCCCCCGTATACCGTTCTTC
many,.,TRBJ1-1,13,TRBV20-1,CSATRTEGYKAFF,TGCAGTGCCACGAGGACAGAGGGTTATAAAGCTTTCTTT